One sample yielded the 19 T cell receptor beta chains listed below, sequenced in a study of shared clonotypes between healthy human individuals. TCRdb keeps only in-frame clones here, not all; method: immunoSEQ multiplex PCR. There are fewer than 2.5 million clones in the sample; 93% occur only once, and approximately 0.36% lies in the top ten. The sequencing sample was made of naive CD4+ T cells from PBMCs. The sample's subset: CD45RA+ positively selected. These receptor sequences come from a man younger than 30 in good health. Some clones in this sample may be carry-over from other donors' samples.

This chain joins TRBV7-3 and TRBJ2-5; 9 nucleotides line up with TRBD2. This CDR3 region has 16 residues. J lost 2 bases, V lost 0 bases, and 4 bases had no gene match. Germline loops: CDR1 SGHTA, CDR2 FQGTGA. The CDR3: CASSLTGGRVQETQYF. In nucleotides, the CDR3 is TGTGCCAGCAGCTTAACTGGCGGGAGGGTTCAAGAGACCCAGTACTTC.

This clone was counted once. The rearrangement uses TRBV2 and TRBJ1-1; possibly TRBD1 for D (6 bases). CDR1 and CDR2 from the germline V gene are SNHLY and FYNNEI. V lost 5 bases to trimming and J lost 1 base, with 20 bases between them. The CDR3 is 17 amino acids. The CDR3, as DNA: TGTGCCAGCAGTAAATTTGGCCTGAGGGGGGGGAACACTGAAGCTTTCTTT. This gives the protein CASSKFGLRGGNTEAFF.

The chain couples TRBV7-3 to TRBJ2-2; D not certain. V lost 5 bases, J lost 0 bases, and 10 bases lay in between. The CDR3 sequence is 15 residues long. CDR1 and CDR2 from the germline V gene are SGHTA and FQGTGA. The DNA of the CDR3 is TGTGCCAGCAGCCCCTCGGGCCCGAACACCGGGGAGCTGTTTTTT. This encodes CASSPSGPNTGELFF.

This sequence joins TRBV19 and TRBJ1-2; 9 bases fit TRBD1. CDR1 is LNHDA, CDR2 SQIVND, per germline (reference sequence). Trimming at V came to 7 bases and at J to 6 bases, leaving 6 bases not matched to a gene. The CDR3 runs to 13 residues. In DNA, the CDR3 is TGTGCCAGTAATCTGGGACAGGGAGATGGCTACACCTTC. This sequence encodes CASNLGQGDGYTF.

This chain uses TRBV2 with TRBJ2-5; the D is unclear. CDR1 is SNHLY and CDR2 is FYNNEI in the germline V gene. Trimming pared 4 bases from V and 5 bases from J, leaving 11 bases between. The CDR3 is made up of 13 amino acids. In DNA, the CDR3 is TGTGCCAGCAGTGCGACCGATGGGGAGACCCAGTACTTC. Translated: CASSATDGETQYF.

As concerns this clone: Other DNA sequences in this specimen translate into the identical CDR3. The V call is TRBV7-9, the J call TRBJ2-3, with 7 positions matching TRBD1. After removal of 5 bases from V and 0 bases from J, the junction contained 5 bases not matched to a gene. This CDR3 comprises 15 residues. Per the germline V gene, CDR1 is SEHNR and CDR2 is FQNEAQ (reference sequence). CDR3 protein: CASSPRQGSTDTQYF. The CDR3 DNA reads as TGTGCCAGCAGCCCTCGACAGGGAAGCACAGATACGCAGTATTTT.

This clone occurred once. The V call is TRBV9, the J call TRBJ2-5, with 7 bases fitting TRBD1. CDR1 and CDR2 (germline): SGDLS, YYNGEE. The CDR3 sequence is 16 residues long. V gave up 3 bases and J gave up 5 bases; unmatched junction bases: 13. The CDR3 sequence: CASSALGSDRTETQYF. Written as DNA, the CDR3 is TGTGCCAGCAGCGCCCTTGGGTCGGACAGGACGGAGACCCAGTACTTC.

This chain connects TRBV30 to TRBJ2-3; tentatively, D is TRBD1 (6 bases). The germline V gene has CDR1 GTSNPN and CDR2 SVGIG (reference sequence). Trimming pared 3 bases from V and 10 bases from J, leaving 20 bases between. The CDR3 sequence is 14 residues long. This CDR3 reads CAWSFGHSGAAQYF. Written as DNA, the CDR3 is TGTGCCTGGAGCTTTGGGCATTCAGGGGCCGCGCAGTATTTT.

The chain links TRBV5-1 to TRBJ2-1; a weak D match, TRBD2 (6 bases). V was pared by 0 bases and J by 4 bases, with 17 bases between. The CDR3 has 17 amino acids. The V gene's germline CDR1 is SGHRS and CDR2 YFSETQ. DNA of the CDR3: TGCGCCAGCAGCTTGGAAACTAGCCGGGGGAGATACAATGAGCAGTTCTTC. Translation gives CASSLETSRGRYNEQFF.

The V and J genes are TRBV7-9 and TRBJ2-3, with 9 bases that match TRBD1. V lost 5 bases, J lost 3 bases, and 6 bases stayed unmatched. This CDR3 region has 15 residues. Germline CDR1 is SEHNR and CDR2 is FQNEAQ (reference sequence). CDR3 sequence reads: CASSPGDRATDTQYF. The CDR3 nucleotides read TGTGCCAGCAGCCCGGGGGACAGGGCGACAGATACGCAGTATTTT.

This chain connects TRBV5-1 to TRBJ2-1; TRBD2 matches 13 bases. Per the germline V gene, CDR1 is SGHRS and CDR2 is YFSETQ. With V trimmed by 7 bases and J by 1 base, 2 bases remained unmatched. The CDR3 has 15 amino acids. The CDR3 here is CASGLAGDSYNEQFF. The DNA for the CDR3 is TGCGCCAGCGGACTAGCGGGAGATTCCTACAATGAGCAGTTCTTC.

Details on this clone: Distinct nucleotide sequences in the sample also encode this CDR3. The CDR3 DNA reads TGTGCCAGTAGTCTACAGGGGGTGAACACTGAAGCTTTCTTT. Protein: CASSLQGVNTEAFF. The chain carries TRBV19 and TRBJ1-1; 8 bases are a match to TRBD1. The V gene end was trimmed by 5 bases and the J gene end by 0 bases; junction bases not matched to a gene: 2. The germline gives CDR1 LNHDA, CDR2 SQIVND (reference sequence). CDR3 length equals 14 residues.

J is TRBJ1-4 and V is TRBV5-4, with TRBD1 matching over 11 bases. The germline V gene has CDR1 SGHNT and CDR2 YYREEE (reference sequence). There are 15 residues in the CDR3. V lost 6 bases and J lost 12; bases outside the gene matches: 13. CDR3 DNA sequence: TGTGCCAGCAAAATTGACCCGGGACAGGGGGGGGAACTGTTTTTT. It encodes CASKIDPGQGGELFF. The whole variable domain, filled in from reference TRBV5-4 and TRBJ1-4, reads ETGVTQSPTHLIKTRGQQVTLRCSSQSGHNTVSWYQQALGQGPQFIFQYYREEENGRGNFPPRFSGLQFPNYSSELNVNALELDDSALYLCASKIDPGQGGELFFGSGTQLSVL.

V gene TRBV5-4 combines with J gene TRBJ1-1; 9 nucleotides line up with TRBD1. With V trimmed by 4 bases and J by 4 bases, 8 bases remained unmatched. This CDR3 is 15 amino acids long. The germline V gene encodes CDR1 SGHNT and CDR2 YYREEE (reference sequence). The CDR3 DNA is TGTGCCAGCAGCGAGGCAGACAGGGGGACCACTGAAGCTTTCTTT. Translated: CASSEADRGTTEAFF.

This chain uses TRBV5-4 with TRBJ1-1; no definite D call. CDR3 size: 15 residues. Germline CDR1 SGHNT, CDR2 YYREEE (reference sequence). Trimming left V 0 bases short and J 5 bases short, with 14 bases between. The CDR3 here is CASSLAKGERTEAFF. For the CDR3, the DNA is TGTGCCAGCAGCTTGGCTAAGGGCGAGAGGACTGAAGCTTTCTTT.

V gene TRBV7-3 combines with J gene TRBJ2-7; weak D call: TRBD2 (6 bases). The CDR3 has 13 residues. Germline V lookup: CDR1 SGHTA, CDR2 FQGTGA. The V end lost 5 bases, the J end lost 5 bases, and 13 bases lay between the germline ends. In DNA, the CDR3 is TGTGCCAGCAGCGACCGGAGGGGCAACGAGCAGTACTTC. It translates to CASSDRRGNEQYF.

The gene calls are TRBV15 and TRBJ2-1; no firm D call. V lost 2 bases and J 1 base, leaving 12 bases between the germline ends. This CDR3 spans 16 amino acids. Germline V gene sequence: CDR1 LNHNV, CDR2 YYDKDF (reference sequence). CDR3 nucleotide sequence: TGTGCCACCAGCAGAAAGGGTCGCACATCCTACAATGAGCAGTTCTTC. This encodes CATSRKGRTSYNEQFF.

The chain employs TRBV19 and TRBJ2-2, with D possibly being TRBD2 (5 bases). CDR3 size: 13 residues. CDR1 LNHDA and CDR2 SQIVND come from the germline V gene (reference sequence). Trimming shortened V by 5 bases and J by 4 bases, and 8 bases separated the two germline ends. Written as DNA, the CDR3 is TGTGCCAGTAGTTTCACTAGCACCGGGGAGCTGTTTTTT. Translated: CASSFTSTGELFF.

The chain couples TRBV28 to TRBJ1-1, with D tentatively TRBD1 (5 bases). Germline V gene data show CDR1 as MDHEN and CDR2 as SYDVKM. Trimming removed 2 bases from V and 0 bases from J, with 7 bases in between. CDR3 length: 14 residues. CDR3 nucleotides: TGTGCCAGCAGTTTACCAGGGATGAACACTGAAGCTTTCTTT. Residues: CASSLPGMNTEAFF.